Following are 27 T cell receptor beta chains from one sample sequenced in a study of blood T cell repertoires in COVID-19. Using immunoSEQ multiplex PCR, the repertoire was profiled, and TCRdb retains in-frame clones only, with some absent. Of around 68,000 clones in the sample, roughly 87% are singletons; the top ten hold 2.5% to 3%. The sequenced material came from peripheral blood. These receptors came from a man older than 75 with acute or convalescent COVID-19.

The V and J genes are TRBV9 and TRBJ2-1, with 12 bases that match TRBD2. This CDR3 spans 16 amino acids. In germline, CDR1 is SGDLS, CDR2 YYNGEE. J lost 9 bases, V lost 0 bases, and 7 bases had no gene match. The CDR3, as DNA: TGTGCCAGCAGCGTAGGGACTAGCGGGACAACCACTGAGCAGTTCTTC. This encodes CASSVGTSGTTTEQFF.

This chain connects TRBV19 to TRBJ1-1; maybe TRBD1 (5 bases). Germline CDR1 LNHDA, CDR2 SQIVND (reference sequence). V shed 2 bases and J shed 1 base, with 17 bases lying between them. The CDR3 covers 17 residues. CDR3 in DNA: TGTGCCAGTAGTATATGGCAGGGCGGTGTTGGGAACACTGAAGCTTTCTTT. Translation gives CASSIWQGGVGNTEAFF. The whole variable domain, filled in from reference TRBV19 and TRBJ1-1, reads DGGITQSPKYLFRKEGQNVTLSCEQNLNHDAMYWYRQDPGQGLRLIYYSQIVNDFQKGDIAEGYSVSREKKESFPLTVTSAQKNPTAFYLCASSIWQGGVGNTEAFFGQGTRLTVV.

The V gene is TRBV19, the J gene TRBJ1-1; the D is unclear. Germline loops: CDR1 LNHDA, CDR2 SQIVND (reference sequence). The CDR3 covers 15 residues. V was cut by 5 bases and J by 2 bases, with 15 bases left in between. The CDR3 sequence: CASSGTGLPNTEAFF. CDR3 bases: TGTGCCAGTAGTGGAACTGGACTTCCAAACACTGAAGCTTTCTTT.

V is TRBV30 and J is TRBJ1-6, with TRBD1 identical over 8 bases. J was trimmed by 9 bases and V by 3 bases; bases with no gene match: 13. The CDR3 is 16 residues long. Germline CDR1 reads GTSNPN; CDR2 reads SVGIG (reference sequence). The CDR3 DNA sequence: TGTGCCTGGAGCAGCAGCGGGCAGGGGGCTCTTTCACCCCTCCACTTT. It is translated as CAWSSSGQGALSPLHF.

This chain connects TRBV30 to TRBJ1-1, with D tentatively TRBD1 (5 bases). The ends were cut back, 0 bases at V and 11 bases at J, with 16 bases in the middle. CDR3 length: 13 amino acids. CDR1 and CDR2 (germline): GTSNPN, SVGIG (reference sequence). CDR3 sequence (DNA): TGTGCCTGGAGTGTAATCAGGGAAGGTGGGGCTTTCTTT. Translating it yields CAWSVIREGGAFF.

The chain employs TRBV11-3 and TRBJ2-7; no clear D. The CDR3 has 15 residues. V gave up 0 bases and J gave up 2 bases, with 11 bases separating them. Germline CDR1 is SGHNT and CDR2 is YENEEA. The DNA of the CDR3 is TGTGCCAGCAGCTTAGATCCCCAGGCTACCTACGAGCAGTACTTC. Amino acids: CASSLDPQATYEQYF.

This clone was counted a single time. The chain employs TRBV2 and TRBJ2-7; perhaps TRBD2 as D (6 bases). The V and J ends lost 6 bases and 8 bases respectively, with 17 bases between them. In germline, CDR1 is SNHLY, CDR2 FYNNEI. The CDR3 is made up of 13 amino acids. DNA for the CDR3: TGTGCCAGCAGGGAGGGCCCCGTATCAAAGCAGTACTTC. Translating it yields CASREGPVSKQYF.

The V gene is TRBV30, the J gene TRBJ2-3; possibly TRBD1 for D (5 bases). This CDR3 has 14 residues. Germline assignment: CDR1 GTSNPN and CDR2 SVGIG (reference sequence). The V gene lost 0 bases and the J gene lost 2 bases, with 9 bases spanning the gap. The CDR3 DNA follows: TGTGCCTGGAGTGTTCAGGGTATCACAGATACGCAGTATTTT. This translates into CAWSVQGITDTQYF.

The chain links TRBV7-9 to TRBJ2-3; 9 nucleotides align to TRBD1. V was clipped by 2 bases and J by 4 bases; unmatched bases: 7. CDR1 and CDR2 (germline): SEHNR, FQNEAQ (reference sequence). CDR3 length equals 16 residues. CDR3 DNA: TGTGCCAGCAGCTTAAACAGGGGGCCGATCCCAGATACGCAGTATTTT. Its translation is CASSLNRGPIPDTQYF. The whole variable domain, filled in from reference TRBV7-9 and TRBJ2-3, reads DTGVSQNPRHKITKRGQNVTFRCDPISEHNRLYWYRQTLGQGPEFLTYFQNEAQLEKSRLLSDRFSAERPKGSFSTLEIQRTEQGDSAMYLCASSLNRGPIPDTQYFGPGTRLTVL.

This sequence joins TRBV2 and TRBJ2-7; D is perhaps TRBD2 (6 bases). Trimming shortened V by 5 bases and J by 5 bases, and 13 bases separated the two germline ends. Germline values: CDR1 SNHLY, CDR2 FYNNEI. This CDR3 has 13 residues. The CDR3 DNA follows: TGTGCCAGCAGTCCCCCAGCGGGCGACGAGCAGTACTTC. It yields the protein CASSPPAGDEQYF.

The rearrangement uses TRBV7-9 and TRBJ2-1; TRBD2 matches at 12 bases. This CDR3 has 16 residues. CDR1 is SEHNR and CDR2 is FQNEAQ in the germline V gene (reference sequence). V dropped 4 bases and J dropped 8; count of bases not matched to a gene: 9. CDR3 nucleotides: TGTGCCAGCAGCTCGACCTCTAGCGGGAGGGCCGATGAGCAGTTCTTC. Its protein product is CASSSTSSGRADEQFF. The complete variable domain, with remaining parts taken from reference TRBV7-9 and TRBJ2-1, reads DTGVSQNPRHKITKRGQNVTFRCDPISEHNRLYWYRQTLGQGPEFLTYFQNEAQLEKSRLLSDRFSAERPKGSFSTLEIQRTEQGDSAMYLCASSSTSSGRADEQFFGPGTRLTVL.

This clone was counted only a few times. The rearrangement links TRBV6-6 to TRBJ2-7; tentative D call: TRBD2 (5 bases). Germline V gene data show CDR1 as MNHNY and CDR2 as SVGAGI (reference sequence). There are 15 residues in the CDR3. V was trimmed by 1 base and J by 2 bases, leaving 12 bases between them. CDR3 sequence reads: CASSYFARGAYEQYF. The CDR3 DNA reads as TGTGCCAGCAGTTACTTCGCCCGGGGTGCCTACGAGCAGTACTTC.

The genes are TRBV10-1 and TRBJ2-7; 8 nucleotides agree with TRBD2. The junction had 8 bases not matched to a gene; V was cut back by 3 bases and J by 1 base. CDR1 and CDR2 from the germline V gene are WNHNN and SYGVQD (reference sequence). This CDR3 spans 16 amino acids. The CDR3 bases are TGCGCCAGCAGTGACCAAATAGCGGGACCGTCCTACGAGCAGTACTTC. Translation gives CASSDQIAGPSYEQYF.

This clone was counted only a few times. The chain has TRBV11-3 and TRBJ2-7; D gene ambiguous. The germline V gene has CDR1 SGHNT and CDR2 YENEEA. V was shortened by 0 bases and J by 2 bases, with 11 bases between the two germline ends. This CDR3 contains 15 residues. The CDR3 reads CASSLDLRRAYEQYF. For the CDR3, the DNA is TGTGCCAGCAGCTTAGATCTTCGGAGAGCCTACGAGCAGTACTTC.

The CDR3 region is CASTHWTGFYGYTF. The CDR3 nucleotides read TGTGCCAGCACACATTGGACAGGGTTCTATGGCTACACCTTC. V and J are TRBV6-5 and TRBJ1-2; 8 bases line up with TRBD1. Germline lookup yields CDR1 MNHEY and CDR2 SVGAGI. V lost 7 bases to trimming and J lost 4 bases; unmatched junction nucleotides: 8. The CDR3 runs 14 residues.

The rearrangement uses TRBV25-1 and TRBJ2-3; 14 nucleotides line up with TRBD2. There are 16 residues in the CDR3. The V gene end was trimmed by 6 bases and the J gene end by 3 bases; junction bases not matched to a gene: 5. Germline V CDR1 and CDR2: MGHDK, SYGVNS. The CDR3 nucleotides read TGTGCCAGCAGGTCCGGGACTAGCGGGAGAACAGATACGCAGTATTTT. Translating gives CASRSGTSGRTDTQYF. The variable domain in full, completed from reference TRBV25-1 and TRBJ2-3, reads EADIYQTPRYLVIGTGKKITLECSQTMGHDKMYWYQQDPGMELHLIHYSYGVNSTEKGDLSSESTVSRIRTEHFPLTLESARPSHTSQYLCASRSGTSGRTDTQYFGPGTRLTVL.

To note about this clone: One junction end does not reproduce the germline sequence, and a read error may be involved. The CDR3 DNA sequence: TGTGCCATCAGGGAGTCCGACAGCGCTGGGGCCAACGTCCTGACTTTC. This sequence encodes CAIRESDSAGANVLTF. The rearrangement joins TRBV10-3 to TRBJ2-6, with D tentatively TRBD1 (5 bases). This CDR3 contains 16 residues. Germline V gene sequence: CDR1 ENHRY, CDR2 SYGVKD.

The rearrangement joins TRBV19 to TRBJ1-2; TRBD1 matches 8 bases. Looked up from germline, CDR1 is LNHDA and CDR2 is SQIVND (reference sequence). This CDR3 comprises 12 residues. The V gene end was trimmed by 4 bases and the J gene end by 6 bases; junction bases not matched to a gene: 1. The CDR3 is CASSRTGNGYTF. In DNA, the CDR3 is TGTGCCAGTAGTAGGACAGGGAATGGCTACACCTTC.

J is TRBJ2-1 and V is TRBV30; 7 positions match TRBD1. Trimming took 0 bases from V and 5 from J; bases not matched to a gene: 13. The CDR3 has 17 amino acids. Germline V gene data show CDR1 as GTSNPN and CDR2 as SVGIG (reference sequence). CDR3 nucleotide sequence: TGTGCCTGGAGTGTAAAAGGCAGGGGGACAGTAAACAATGAGCAGTTCTTC. This gives the protein CAWSVKGRGTVNNEQFF.

The chain joins TRBV18 to TRBJ1-1; possible D gene TRBD1, 6 bases. V dropped 3 bases and J dropped 1 base, with 18 bases sitting between them. The CDR3 has 17 amino acids. Germline V gene data show CDR1 as KGHSH and CDR2 as LQKENI. The CDR3 is CASSPFSGGGANTEAFF. The CDR3 region has the DNA TGTGCCAGCTCACCGTTTTCTGGGGGGGGCGCGAACACTGAAGCTTTCTTT.

This chain connects TRBV29-1 to TRBJ2-1; TRBD1 matches at 11 bases. The V gene's germline CDR1 is SQVTM and CDR2 ANQGSEA. CDR3 size: 16 residues. V gave up 7 bases and J gave up 8 bases; unmatched junction bases: 16. The CDR3 DNA reads TGCAGCGCCGAAGCTGGGACAGGGGGTTATAGCGATGAGCAGTTCTTC. This sequence encodes CSAEAGTGGYSDEQFF.

This rearrangement joins TRBV6-5 to TRBJ2-2; 8 bases align to TRBD1. The CDR3 is 13 amino acids. The germline gives CDR1 MNHEY, CDR2 SVGAGI. V lost 6 bases, J lost 9 bases, and 6 bases stayed unmatched. CDR3 sequence (DNA): TGTGCCAGCAGATCTCAGGGGGCGAGGGAGCTGTTTTTT. Translated: CASRSQGARELFF.

This clone was picked up one time. CDR3: CAISVTGGGLEKLFF. CDR3 sequence (DNA): TGTGCCATCAGTGTCACGGGAGGGGGCCTTGAAAAACTGTTTTTT. This chain links TRBV10-3 with TRBJ1-4; 7 positions match TRBD1. Unmatched junction bases numbered 9, after V lost 4 bases and J lost 7 bases. The CDR3 sequence is 15 residues long. The V gene's germline CDR1 is ENHRY and CDR2 SYGVKD.

The chain carries TRBV30 and TRBJ1-1, with D possibly matching TRBD1 (5 bases). The CDR3 spans 13 residues. Germline V CDR1 and CDR2: GTSNPN, SVGIG (reference sequence). V was pared by 4 bases and J by 10 bases, with 19 bases between. CDR3 loop: CAWMGQGRRLAFF. The CDR3 DNA reads TGTGCCTGGATGGGGCAGGGCAGGCGCCTAGCTTTCTTT.

The chain employs TRBV30 and TRBJ2-1; 13 nucleotides align to TRBD2. Trimming cost V 4 bases and J 5 bases; bases outside gene matches: 5. Looked up from germline, CDR1 is GTSNPN and CDR2 is SVGIG (reference sequence). The CDR3 loop spans 15 amino acids. The CDR3 DNA follows: TGTGCCTGGACCCGGACTAGCGGGAGTGACAATGAGCAGTTCTTC. This sequence encodes CAWTRTSGSDNEQFF.

The chain couples TRBV19 to TRBJ2-7; D is uncertain. CDR1 is LNHDA and CDR2 is SQIVND in the germline V gene (reference sequence). There are 13 residues in the CDR3. V was shortened by 3 bases and J by 3 bases, with 9 bases between the two germline ends. Here the CDR3 DNA reads TGTGCCAGTAGTATCGGGTCCGACTACGAGCAGTACTTC. Translated, it gives CASSIGSDYEQYF.

The genes are TRBV25-1 and TRBJ1-1; D gene uncertain. The V end lost 0 bases, the J end lost 1 base, and 12 bases lay between the germline ends. The CDR3 loop spans 16 amino acids. Looked up from germline, CDR1 is MGHDK and CDR2 is SYGVNS. The CDR3 DNA reads TGTGCCAGCAGTGAATACGGTAGGGCGGGGAACACTGAAGCTTTCTTT. Translation gives CASSEYGRAGNTEAFF.